The 2 T cell receptor beta chains reported below all come from one sample, sequenced in a study of cytomegalovirus exposure and HLA in healthy donors. Only in-frame clones appear in the TCRdb table, and some are missing; sequencing was by immunoSEQ multiplex PCR. The sample records some 48,000 clones, 88% being singletons. Material for sequencing was PBMCs. Receptors were obtained from a woman aged 25 to 39 in good health and CMV-seronegative.

V usage is TRBV23-1 and J usage is TRBJ2-1, with TRBD2 as a possible D gene (5 bases). TRBV23-1 is filed as an ORF, its function uncertain. V lost 2 bases to trimming and J lost 15 bases, with 14 bases between them. CDR3 length: 12 amino acids. CDR3 sequence: CASSQNRRGRFF. The CDR3 nucleotides are TGCGCCAGCAGTCAAAACCGACGCGGGCGGTTCTTC.

CDR3 loop: CASSYEFSGTEAFF. As DNA, the CDR3 is TGTGCCAGCAGTTACGAGTTTTCAGGCACTGAAGCTTTCTTT. The gene calls are TRBV6-6 and TRBJ1-1; D not certain. V was cut by 2 bases and J by 4 bases, with 11 bases left in between. Germline values: CDR1 MNHNY, CDR2 SVGAGI (reference sequence). This CDR3 is 14 amino acids long.